These 26 T cell receptor beta chains originate from one sample sequenced in a study of regulatory and conventional T cells in RAG deficiency. The protocol was immunoSEQ multiplex PCR, while the TCRdb copy is restricted to in-frame clones and leaves out a portion. The data contain 34,000 or so clones, around 89% of them singletons. The same data also contributed to another study, on regulatory T cells. That work contributes: The PCR used 52 TRBV and 13 TRBJ primers.

The sample comprised CD8+ T cells sorted from blood. Source of these receptors: a human donor in good health.

This chain joins TRBV18 and TRBJ1-3, with TRBD1 as a possible D gene (6 bases). The V and J ends lost 3 bases and 1 base respectively, with 13 bases between them. This CDR3 spans 16 amino acids. Germline loops: CDR1 KGHSH, CDR2 LQKENI. The CDR3 sequence is CASSPARGASGNTIYF. Written as DNA, the CDR3 is TGTGCCAGCTCACCGGCGCGGGGGGCTTCTGGAAACACCATATATTTT.

The chain is built from TRBV7-3 and TRBJ2-1; D unresolved. This CDR3 comprises 14 residues. CDR1 SGHTA and CDR2 FQGTGA come from the germline V gene. The V end lost 0 bases, the J end lost 4 bases, and 7 bases lay between the germline ends. The CDR3 spells CASSLTSNYNEQFF. The CDR3 DNA sequence: TGTGCCAGCAGCTTAACGTCAAATTACAATGAGCAGTTCTTC.

This sequence joins TRBV7-9 and TRBJ1-1; D perhaps matches TRBD1 (6 bases). Looked up from germline, CDR1 is SEHNR and CDR2 is FQNEAQ (reference sequence). The CDR3 has 14 amino acids. Trimming took off 1 base at V and 4 bases at J, with 10 bases between the two ends. The CDR3 sequence is CASSLGAGATEAFF. The CDR3 nucleotides are TGTGCCAGCAGCTTAGGAGCGGGGGCCACTGAAGCTTTCTTT.

V gene TRBV7-3 combines with J gene TRBJ2-7; maybe TRBD1 (5 bases). Germline CDR1 and CDR2: SGHTA and FQGTGA. V gave up 2 bases and J gave up 5 bases, with 7 bases separating them. This CDR3 has 12 amino acids. CDR3 coding DNA: TGTGCCAGCAGCTTACCAGGGAACGAGCAGTACTTC. Protein: CASSLPGNEQYF.

The chain carries TRBV13 and TRBJ2-3; perhaps D is TRBD1 or TRBD2 (5 bases each). The V end was cut by 1 base, the J end by 14 bases, with 13 bases between. Germline CDR1 and CDR2: PRHDT and FYEKMQ (reference sequence). The CDR3 runs to 12 residues. For the CDR3, the DNA is TGTGCCAGCAGCTTAGAGGGACGTCGGGCGTATTTT. It specifies CASSLEGRRAYF.

V and J are TRBV6-1 and TRBJ2-3; TRBD1 aligns across 10 bases. CDR3 length equals 15 residues. The V and J ends lost 5 bases and 3 bases, in that order; junction bases with no gene match: 5. Germline CDR1 is MNHNS and CDR2 is SASEGT. CDR3 protein: CASSRTGGGTDTQYF. The CDR3 DNA reads as TGTGCCAGCAGTCGGACAGGGGGTGGGACAGATACGCAGTATTTT.

The V and J genes are TRBV7-9 and TRBJ2-7; no clear D gene. CDR1 and CDR2 (germline): SEHNR, FQNEAQ (reference sequence). Between the trimmed V and J ends, which lost 2 bases and 0 bases, there was a span of 2 bases. The CDR3 sequence is 12 residues long. CDR3 amino acids: CASSLTSYEQYF. The CDR3 DNA is TGTGCCAGCAGCTTAACCTCCTACGAGCAGTACTTC.

This sequence joins TRBV5-6 and TRBJ1-1; D ambiguous. The CDR3 runs to 12 residues. Trimming took 0 bases from V and 3 from J, leaving 3 bases between them. CDR1 is SGHDT, CDR2 YYEEEE, per germline. In DNA, the CDR3 is TGTGCCAGCAGCTTGGGGGACACTGAAGCTTTCTTT. This sequence encodes CASSLGDTEAFF. Drawing the rest from reference TRBV5-6 and TRBJ1-1, the complete variable domain is DAGVTQSPTHLIKTRGQQVTLRCSPKSGHDTVSWYQQALGQGPQFIFQYYEEEERQRGNFPDRFSGHQFPNYSSELNVNALLLGDSALYLCASSLGDTEAFFGQGTRLTVV.

The J gene is TRBJ2-3, the V gene TRBV28, with TRBD2 matching 12 bases. The CDR3 extends over 17 amino acids. Losses at the gene ends were 6 bases for V and 4 bases for J; bases not matched to a gene: 11. Germline lookup yields CDR1 MDHEN and CDR2 SYDVKM. DNA of the CDR3: TGTGCCAGCAGAGCCCAGACTAGCGGGAGAGGATCAGATACGCAGTATTTT. This encodes CASRAQTSGRGSDTQYF.

CDR3 in amino acids: CAATGNPTLGVPSGNTIYF. The CDR3 DNA follows: TGTGCCGCCACGGGAAATCCTACCTTAGGGGTGCCGTCCGGAAACACCATATATTTT. The rearrangement uses TRBV30 and TRBJ1-3, with D tentatively TRBD1 (5 bases). The germline gives CDR1 GTSNPN, CDR2 SVGIG (reference sequence). V was clipped by 8 bases and J by 4 bases, with 33 bases between them. The CDR3 runs 19 residues.

The V call is TRBV15, the J call TRBJ1-2; maybe TRBD1 (6 bases). Trimming cost V 6 bases and J 5 bases, with 7 bases left between them. The CDR3 sequence is 11 residues long. The germline CDR1 and CDR2 sequences are LNHNV and YYDKDF (reference sequence). The CDR3 protein is CATRTGYGYTF. In DNA form, the CDR3 reads TGTGCCACCAGAACAGGGTATGGCTACACCTTC.

The chain carries TRBV6-5 and TRBJ2-7; 8 positions match TRBD1. With V trimmed by 2 bases and J by 1 base, 7 bases remained unmatched. The V gene's germline CDR1 is MNHEY and CDR2 SVGAGI. The CDR3 length is 16 residues. The CDR3 coding sequence is TGTGCCAGCAGTTACATGGGGACAGGCTTATCCTACGAGCAGTACTTC. Protein product: CASSYMGTGLSYEQYF.

The CDR3 is CASTLFGARRARGDTEAFF. Written as DNA, the CDR3 is TGTGCCAGCACCCTCTTCGGGGCCCGAAGGGCCAGGGGAGACACTGAAGCTTTCTTT. The genes are TRBV5-8 and TRBJ1-1; TRBD1 is a possible D gene (6 bases). CDR3 size: 19 residues. V gave up 6 bases and J gave up 3 bases, with 30 bases separating them. Germline V gene sequence: CDR1 SGHTS, CDR2 YDEGEE.

V usage is TRBV18 and J usage is TRBJ1-1; no reliable D call. V lost 1 base, J lost 4 bases, and 10 bases lay in between. CDR1 and CDR2 (germline): KGHSH, LQKENI. The CDR3 loop spans 14 amino acids. CDR3 bases: TGTGCCAGCTCACCACAGGGCTTGGGCACTGAAGCTTTCTTT. Translation: CASSPQGLGTEAFF.

The J gene is TRBJ1-2, the V gene TRBV5-1, with D perhaps matching TRBD1 (6 bases). V lost 3 bases to trimming and J lost 0 bases, with 21 bases between them. CDR1 is SGHRS and CDR2 is YFSETQ in the germline V gene. The length of the CDR3 is 18 residues. CDR3 DNA: TGCGCCAGCAGCTCAACCATGCTGAGACAGGAGACTAACTATGGCTACACCTTC. It codes for CASSSTMLRQETNYGYTF.

The chain carries TRBV5-1 and TRBJ2-7; D may be TRBD2 (6 bases). The ends were cut back, 4 bases at V and 5 bases at J, with 16 bases in the middle. CDR1 and CDR2 (germline): SGHRS, YFSETQ. The CDR3 is 14 residues long. CDR3 nucleotides: TGCGCCAGCAGCGTCGGCGGGGACGTTGACGAGCAGTACTTC. Its translation: CASSVGGDVDEQYF.

This chain connects TRBV19 to TRBJ2-3, with 7 bases aligning to TRBD1. The germline CDR1 and CDR2 sequences are LNHDA and SQIVND (reference sequence). The V and J ends lost 9 bases and 4 bases, in that order; junction bases with no gene match: 7. The CDR3 consists of 13 residues. CDR3 sequence reads: CARPDRAPDTQYF. The CDR3, as DNA: TGTGCCAGGCCAGACAGGGCCCCAGATACGCAGTATTTT.

The chain recombines TRBV11-2 with TRBJ2-5, with D possibly matching TRBD1 (6 bases). The end of the DNA fits TRBJ2-7 better, so the J call may be wrong. The germline gives CDR1 SGHAT, CDR2 FQNNGV. This CDR3 spans 16 amino acids. Here the CDR3 DNA reads TGTGCCAGCAGCTATCTTAGCACAGGGAAATTCTACGAGCAGTACTTC. It specifies CASSYLSTGKFYEQYF.

The CDR3 loop reads CASSVDGRTREQFF. CDR3 in DNA: TGTGCCAGCAGCGTAGATGGGAGAACAAGAGAGCAGTTCTTC. V gene TRBV9 combines with J gene TRBJ2-1; possible D gene TRBD2, 5 bases. Trimming shortened V by 0 bases and J by 10 bases, and 14 bases separated the two germline ends. Germline V gene sequence: CDR1 SGDLS, CDR2 YYNGEE. The CDR3 runs 14 residues. Variable domain in full (rest from reference TRBV9 and TRBJ2-1): DSGVTQTPKHLITATGQRVTLRCSPRSGDLSVYWYQQSLDQGLQFLIQYYNGEERAKGNILERFSAQQFPDLHSELNLSSLELGDSALYFCASSVDGRTREQFFGPGTRLTVL.

The chain joins TRBV18 to TRBJ2-7, with D unclear. Germline-derived CDR1 and CDR2 are KGHSH and LQKENI. The ends were cut back, 3 bases at V and 4 bases at J, with 7 bases in the middle. The CDR3 covers 12 residues. The DNA of the CDR3 is TGTGCCAGCTCACCCAGGCCGTACGAGCAGTACTTC. It encodes CASSPRPYEQYF.

This sequence joins TRBV6-1 and TRBJ2-5, with 10 bases fitting TRBD1. Germline CDR1 and CDR2: MNHNS and SASEGT. Trimming cost V 2 bases and J 2 bases; bases outside gene matches: 2. The CDR3 runs 15 residues. The CDR3 reads CASSELGQGQETQYF. CDR3 in DNA: TGTGCCAGCAGTGAACTGGGACAGGGGCAAGAGACCCAGTACTTC.

This clone turned up a few times. V usage is TRBV27 and J usage is TRBJ2-3, with a possible D match to TRBD1 (5 bases). This CDR3 has 13 amino acids. With 3 bases removed from V and 2 bases from J, the gap between germline ends came to 6 bases. Germline-derived CDR1 and CDR2 are MNHEY and SMNVEV (reference sequence). The CDR3 spells CASSFGHTDTQYF. In DNA form, the CDR3 reads TGTGCCAGCAGTTTCGGACACACAGATACGCAGTATTTT.

The CDR3 loop reads CASSYDHNEQFF. The CDR3 DNA reads TGTGCCAGCAGTTACGACCACAATGAGCAGTTCTTC. The rearrangement joins TRBV6-6 to TRBJ2-1; no firm D call. V was cut by 2 bases and J by 5 bases, with 4 bases left in between. The CDR3 runs to 12 residues. The germline V gene has CDR1 MNHNY and CDR2 SVGAGI (reference sequence).

The chain recombines TRBV6-1 with TRBJ1-5; 7 positions match TRBD1. CDR1 and CDR2 (germline): MNHNS, SASEGT. J gave up 5 bases and V 7 bases, and 5 bases lay outside the gene matches. The CDR3 has 13 amino acids. CDR3 bases: TGTGCCAGCACCCCAGGGGGGCATCAGCCCCAGCATTTT. Protein: CASTPGGHQPQHF.

The CDR3 DNA reads TGTGCCAGTAGTTACTCTAGCGGGACCGGCAATGAGCAGTTCTTC. Residues: CASSYSSGTGNEQFF. The J gene is TRBJ2-1, the V gene TRBV19; 9 nucleotides line up with TRBD2. The CDR3 consists of 15 residues. Per germline, CDR1 LNHDA and CDR2 SQIVND (reference sequence). The ends lost 5 bases at V and 6 bases at J; junction bases unmatched: 8.

This clone was observed a few times. The chain combines TRBV7-9 with TRBJ1-4; possibly TRBD1 for D (6 bases). The V gene's germline CDR1 is SEHNR and CDR2 FQNEAQ (reference sequence). This CDR3 comprises 15 residues. Trimming took off 5 bases at V and 4 bases at J, with 14 bases between the two ends. The CDR3 region has the DNA TGTGCCAGCAGCCCCGCGACAGGAATTAATGAAAAACTGTTTTTT. The encoded protein is CASSPATGINEKLFF.